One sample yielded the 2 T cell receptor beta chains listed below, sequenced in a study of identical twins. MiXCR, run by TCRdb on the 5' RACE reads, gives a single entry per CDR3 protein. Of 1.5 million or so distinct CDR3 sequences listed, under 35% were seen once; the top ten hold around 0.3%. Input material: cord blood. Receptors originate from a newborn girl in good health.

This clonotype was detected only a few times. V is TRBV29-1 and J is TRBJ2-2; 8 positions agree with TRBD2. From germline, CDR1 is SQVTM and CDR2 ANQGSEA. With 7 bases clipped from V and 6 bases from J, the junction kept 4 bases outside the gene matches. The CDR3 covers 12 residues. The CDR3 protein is CSGGLASGELFF. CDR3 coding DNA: TGCAGCGGCGGACTAGCCTCCGGGGAGCTGTTTTTT.

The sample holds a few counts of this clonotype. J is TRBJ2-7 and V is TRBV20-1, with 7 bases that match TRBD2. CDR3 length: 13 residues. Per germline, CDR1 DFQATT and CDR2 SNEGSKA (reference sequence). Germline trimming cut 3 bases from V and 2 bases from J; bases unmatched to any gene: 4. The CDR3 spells CSASLLAAYEQYF. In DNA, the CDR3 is TGCAGTGCTAGTTTGCTAGCGGCCTACGAGCAGTACTTC.